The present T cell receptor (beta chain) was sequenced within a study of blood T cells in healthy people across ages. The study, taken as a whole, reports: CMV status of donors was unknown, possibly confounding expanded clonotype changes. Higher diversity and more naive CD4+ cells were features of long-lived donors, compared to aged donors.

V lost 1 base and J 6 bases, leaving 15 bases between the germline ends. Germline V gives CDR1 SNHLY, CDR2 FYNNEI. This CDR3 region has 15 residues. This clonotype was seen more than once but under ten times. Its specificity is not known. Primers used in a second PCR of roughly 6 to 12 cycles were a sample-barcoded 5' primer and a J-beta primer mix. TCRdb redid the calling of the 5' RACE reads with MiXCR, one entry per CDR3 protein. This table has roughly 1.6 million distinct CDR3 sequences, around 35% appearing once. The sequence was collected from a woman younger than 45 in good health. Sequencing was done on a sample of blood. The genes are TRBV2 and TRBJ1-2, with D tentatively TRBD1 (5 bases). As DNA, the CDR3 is TGTGCCAGCAGTGAAGTGGGGCGGGGGAGAGATGGCTACACCTTC. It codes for CASSEVGRGRDGYTF.